This T cell receptor beta chain was documented in a study of T cell changes during pregnancy in multiple sclerosis. Germline V gives CDR1 SGHTS, CDR2 YDEGEE. CDR3 length: 13 amino acids. The V end lost 0 bases, the J end lost 7 bases, and 10 bases lay between the germline ends. Here immunoSEQ multiplex PCR was the method, and the copy in TCRdb shows in-frame clones only, minus some. The data show about 110,000 clones, with about 90% seen just once and roughly 0.82% held by the top ten. The chain joins TRBV5-8 to TRBJ1-1; perhaps TRBD1 as D (6 bases). This receptor was taken from a female donor in good health, enrolled as a control in a pregnancy study. Material: peripheral blood, obtained in the third trimester of pregnancy. CDR3 protein: CASSLVRGGEAFF. For the CDR3, the DNA is TGTGCCAGCAGCTTGGTCCGAGGGGGTGAAGCTTTCTTT.